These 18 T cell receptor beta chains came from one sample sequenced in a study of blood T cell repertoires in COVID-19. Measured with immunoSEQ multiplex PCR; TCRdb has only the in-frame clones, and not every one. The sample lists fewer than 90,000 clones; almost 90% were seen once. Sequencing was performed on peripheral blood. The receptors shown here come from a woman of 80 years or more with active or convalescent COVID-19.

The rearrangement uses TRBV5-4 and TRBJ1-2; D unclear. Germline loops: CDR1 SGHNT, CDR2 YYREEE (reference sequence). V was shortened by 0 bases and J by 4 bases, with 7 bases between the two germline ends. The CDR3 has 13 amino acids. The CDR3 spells CASSLGGPYGYTF. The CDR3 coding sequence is TGTGCCAGCAGCTTGGGAGGTCCCTATGGCTACACCTTC.

CDR3 loop: CASISTGGFGNSPLHF. CDR3 nucleotides: TGTGCCAGCATTTCGACAGGGGGCTTTGGTAATTCACCCCTCCACTTT. This chain joins TRBV25-1 and TRBJ1-6; TRBD1 matches at 10 bases. Trimming cost V 7 bases and J 6 bases; bases outside gene matches: 9. The CDR3 sequence is 16 residues long. The germline CDR1 and CDR2 sequences are MGHDK and SYGVNS.

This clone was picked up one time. CDR3 amino acids: CASSPPYRARNSPLHF. The CDR3, as DNA: TGTGCCAGCAGTCCGCCTTACAGGGCGAGGAATTCACCCCTCCACTTT. The J gene is TRBJ1-6, the V gene TRBV11-2; tentatively, D is TRBD1 (6 bases). The germline gives CDR1 SGHAT, CDR2 FQNNGV. V dropped 6 bases and J dropped 7 bases, with 19 bases sitting between them. The CDR3 contains 16 residues.

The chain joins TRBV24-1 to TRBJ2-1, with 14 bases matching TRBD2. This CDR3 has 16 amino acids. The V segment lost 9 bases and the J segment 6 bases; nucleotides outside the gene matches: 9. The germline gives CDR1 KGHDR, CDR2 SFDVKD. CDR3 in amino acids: CATLRLAGGEVNEQFF. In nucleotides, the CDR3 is TGTGCCACCCTTCGACTAGCGGGAGGGGAGGTCAATGAGCAGTTCTTC.

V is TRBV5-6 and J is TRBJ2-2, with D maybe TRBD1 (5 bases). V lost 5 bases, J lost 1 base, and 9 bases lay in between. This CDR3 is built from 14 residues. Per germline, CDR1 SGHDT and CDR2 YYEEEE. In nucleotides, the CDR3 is TGTGCCAGCAGTACTACAGGGAACACCGGGGAGCTGTTTTTT. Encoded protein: CASSTTGNTGELFF.

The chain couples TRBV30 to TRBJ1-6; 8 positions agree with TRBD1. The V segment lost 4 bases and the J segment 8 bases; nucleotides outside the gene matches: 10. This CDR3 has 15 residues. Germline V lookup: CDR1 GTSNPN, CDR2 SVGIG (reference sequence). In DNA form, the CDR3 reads TGTGCCTGGACGGAGACAGGGGACGTTTATTCACCCCTCCACTTT. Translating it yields CAWTETGDVYSPLHF.

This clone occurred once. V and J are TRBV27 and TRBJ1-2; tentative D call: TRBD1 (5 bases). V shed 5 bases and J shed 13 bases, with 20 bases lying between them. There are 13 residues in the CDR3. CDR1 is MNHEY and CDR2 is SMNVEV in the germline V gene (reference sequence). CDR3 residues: CASSLREDYRATF. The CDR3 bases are TGTGCCAGCAGTCTCAGGGAGGACTATCGGGCCACCTTC.

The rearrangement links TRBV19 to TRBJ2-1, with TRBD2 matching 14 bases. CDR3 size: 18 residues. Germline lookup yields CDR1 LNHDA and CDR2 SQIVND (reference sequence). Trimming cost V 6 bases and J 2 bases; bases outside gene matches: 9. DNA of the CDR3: TGTGCCAGTAGGGGGACTAGCGGGAGTAATAGTCCCTACAATGAGCAGTTCTTC. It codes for CASRGTSGSNSPYNEQFF.

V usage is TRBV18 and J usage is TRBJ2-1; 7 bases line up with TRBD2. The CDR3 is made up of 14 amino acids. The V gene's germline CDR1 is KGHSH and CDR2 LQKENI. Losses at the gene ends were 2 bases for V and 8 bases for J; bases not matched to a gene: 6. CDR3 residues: CASSPGTTLHEQFF. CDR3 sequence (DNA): TGTGCCAGCTCACCAGGGACTACCCTACATGAGCAGTTCTTC. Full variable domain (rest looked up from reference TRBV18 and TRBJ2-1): NAGVMQNPRHLVRRRGQEARLRCSPMKGHSHVYWYRQLPEEGLKFMVYLQKENIIDESGMPKERFSAEFPKEGPSILRIQQVVRGDSAAYFCASSPGTTLHEQFFGPGTRLTVL.

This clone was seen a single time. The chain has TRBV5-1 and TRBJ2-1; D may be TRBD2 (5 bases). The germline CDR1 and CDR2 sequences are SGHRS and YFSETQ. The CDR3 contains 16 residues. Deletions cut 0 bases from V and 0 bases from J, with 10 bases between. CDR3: CASSLDLGSSYNEQFF. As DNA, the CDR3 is TGCGCCAGCAGCTTGGACTTAGGGAGCTCCTACAATGAGCAGTTCTTC.

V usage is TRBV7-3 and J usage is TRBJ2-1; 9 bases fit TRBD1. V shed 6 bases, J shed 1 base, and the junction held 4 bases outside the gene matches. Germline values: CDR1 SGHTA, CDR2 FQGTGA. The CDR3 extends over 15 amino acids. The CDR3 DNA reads TGTGCCAGCAGTTTAGACAGGGGGTCCTACAATGAGCAGTTCTTC. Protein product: CASSLDRGSYNEQFF.

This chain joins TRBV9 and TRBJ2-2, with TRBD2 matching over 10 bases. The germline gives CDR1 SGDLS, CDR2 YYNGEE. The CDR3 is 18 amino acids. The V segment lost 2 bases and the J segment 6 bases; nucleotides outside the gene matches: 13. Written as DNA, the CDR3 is TGTGCCAGCAGCGTTCTGCCTAGCGGGGGACTCAACTCCGGGGAGCTGTTTTTT. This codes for CASSVLPSGGLNSGELFF. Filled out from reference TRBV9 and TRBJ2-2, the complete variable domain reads DSGVTQTPKHLITATGQRVTLRCSPRSGDLSVYWYQQSLDQGLQFLIQYYNGEERAKGNILERFSAQQFPDLHSELNLSSLELGDSALYFCASSVLPSGGLNSGELFFGEGSRLTVL.

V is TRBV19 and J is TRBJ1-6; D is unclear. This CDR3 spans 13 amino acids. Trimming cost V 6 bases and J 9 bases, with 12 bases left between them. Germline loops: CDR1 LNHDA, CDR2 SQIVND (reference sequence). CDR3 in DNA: TGTGCCAGTAGAGGTCCCGGAGGTTCACCCCTCCACTTT. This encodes CASRGPGGSPLHF.

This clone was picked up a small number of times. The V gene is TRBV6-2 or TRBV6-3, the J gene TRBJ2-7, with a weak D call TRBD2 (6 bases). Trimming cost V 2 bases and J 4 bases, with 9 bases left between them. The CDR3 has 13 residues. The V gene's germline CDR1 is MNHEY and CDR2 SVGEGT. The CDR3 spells CASSYPGLYEQYF. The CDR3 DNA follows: TGTGCCAGCAGTTACCCGGGACTTTACGAGCAGTACTTC.

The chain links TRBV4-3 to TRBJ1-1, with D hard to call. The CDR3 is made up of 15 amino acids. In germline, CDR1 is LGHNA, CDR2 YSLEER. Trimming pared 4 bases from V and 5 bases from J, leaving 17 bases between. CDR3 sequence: CASSLASRGGTEAFF. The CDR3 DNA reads TGCGCCAGCAGCCTAGCTTCGCGGGGTGGGACTGAAGCTTTCTTT.

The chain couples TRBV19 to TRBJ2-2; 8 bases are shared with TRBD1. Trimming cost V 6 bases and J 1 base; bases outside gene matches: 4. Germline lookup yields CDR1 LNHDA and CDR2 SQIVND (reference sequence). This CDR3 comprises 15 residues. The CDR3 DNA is TGTGCCAGTAGATTGGACAGGGTGAACACCGGGGAGCTGTTTTTT. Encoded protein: CASRLDRVNTGELFF.

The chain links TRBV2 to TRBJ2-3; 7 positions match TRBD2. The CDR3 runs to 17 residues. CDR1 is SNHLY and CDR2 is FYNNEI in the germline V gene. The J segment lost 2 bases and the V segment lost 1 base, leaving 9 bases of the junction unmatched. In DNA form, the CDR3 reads TGTGCCAGCAGTGAAGTGGGGGGAGGGTTCCTCACAGATACGCAGTATTTT. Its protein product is CASSEVGGGFLTDTQYF.

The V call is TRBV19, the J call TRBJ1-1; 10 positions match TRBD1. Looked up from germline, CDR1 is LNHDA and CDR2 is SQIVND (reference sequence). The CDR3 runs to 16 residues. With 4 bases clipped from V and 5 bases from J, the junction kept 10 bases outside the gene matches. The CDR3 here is CASSRGQGVIGTEAFF. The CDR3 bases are TGTGCCAGTAGTAGAGGACAGGGGGTTATAGGGACTGAAGCTTTCTTT.